This entry describes one TCR beta chain. Its antigen is unknown. Trimming removed 6 bases at V and 8 bases at J, with 8 bases between. The CDR3 spans 11 residues. This sample was included in a study of T cell responses to AZD1222 COVID-19 vaccine. TCRdb's table, derived via immunoSEQ multiplex PCR, lists solely in-frame clones and lacks some. The sample shows about 84,000 clones, approximately 85% of them seen only once. Study-level results: Scientists sampled the repertoires only once the peak T cell response had passed. Nearly half of spike-specific TCRs reportedly target unmutated variant regions. Donors skewed white British and female; clonal diversity was possibly underestimated. AZD1222 recipients seropositive at baseline numbered only five to seven.

Sequenced material: peripheral blood, taken 28 days after the second AZD1222 dose. The TCR sequence derives from an adult who received the AZD1222 COVID-19 vaccine. V usage is TRBV12-3 or TRBV12-4 and J usage is TRBJ2-4; no reliable D call. The CDR3 here is CASRLTDIQYF. The CDR3 region has the DNA TGTGCCAGCAGGCTGACCGACATTCAGTACTTC.